These 21 T cell receptor beta chains were all obtained from the same sample, sequenced in a study of blood T cells in healthy people across ages. Through a sample-barcoded 5' primer and a J-beta primer mix, a second PCR was run for roughly 7 to 11 cycles. TCRdb analysed the 5' RACE reads with MiXCR anew, one entry per CDR3 protein. The profile covers roughly 800,000 distinct CDR3 sequences, with 55% to 75% appearing a single time and about 20% taken by the ten largest. The sample comprised blood. The source of these receptors is a man aged 25-45 years in good health.

The chain employs TRBV7-6 and TRBJ2-3; D is perhaps TRBD2 (5 bases). This CDR3 has 16 amino acids. Germline V gene sequence: CDR1 SGHVS, CDR2 FNYEAQ. Trimming shortened V by 2 bases and J by 1 base, and 13 bases separated the two germline ends. CDR3 coding DNA: TGTGCCAGCAGCTTATCGGCGGGCTCACGCACAGATACGCAGTATTTT. Translating gives CASSLSAGSRTDTQYF.

This clonotype was counted many times. This sequence joins TRBV6-1 and TRBJ2-1, with TRBD2 matching 10 bases. J was trimmed by 5 bases and V by 4 bases; bases with no gene match: 5. In germline, CDR1 is MNHNS, CDR2 SASEGT. The CDR3 covers 15 residues. DNA for the CDR3: TGTGCCAGCAGTGGGGCAACTAGCGGGGACAATGAGCAGTTCTTC. Protein product: CASSGATSGDNEQFF.

The sample holds a few counts of this clonotype. CDR3 sequence (DNA): TGCAGTGCTAGACCAGGACAGGCGATACAAGAGACCCAGTACTTC. This encodes CSARPGQAIQETQYF. This chain links TRBV20-1 with TRBJ2-5; 7 nucleotides match TRBD1. With 2 bases clipped from V and 2 bases from J, the junction kept 8 bases outside the gene matches. CDR1 and CDR2 from the germline V gene are DFQATT and SNEGSKA (reference sequence). The CDR3 consists of 15 residues.

This clonotype was seen a handful of times. The CDR3 sequence: CASSLMVEYQETQYF. In DNA, the CDR3 is TGTGCCAGCAGCTTGATGGTGGAGTACCAAGAGACCCAGTACTTC. The chain carries TRBV5-6 and TRBJ2-5; no firm D call. Trimming cost V 1 base and J 0 bases, with 10 bases left between them. CDR1 is SGHDT, CDR2 YYEEEE, per germline. This CDR3 comprises 15 residues. The full variable domain, with the rest looked up from reference TRBV5-6 and TRBJ2-5, is DAGVTQSPTHLIKTRGQQVTLRCSPKSGHDTVSWYQQALGQGPQFIFQYYEEEERQRGNFPDRFSGHQFPNYSSELNVNALLLGDSALYLCASSLMVEYQETQYFGPGTRLLVL.

The gene calls are TRBV20-1 and TRBJ2-1, with 7 bases that match TRBD2. The J call may be wrong; the DNA end is better matched by TRBJ2-7. CDR1 DFQATT and CDR2 SNEGSKA come from the germline V gene (reference sequence). This CDR3 comprises 14 residues. The CDR3: CSARDMGGRYEQYF. The CDR3, as DNA: TGCAGTGCTAGAGATATGGGGGGGAGGTACGAGCAGTACTTC.

This chain joins TRBV4-3 and TRBJ2-6; no definite D call. The ends were cut back, 0 bases at V and 4 bases at J, with 7 bases in the middle. The CDR3 loop spans 15 amino acids. Germline-derived CDR1 and CDR2 are LGHNA and YSLEER. The chain's CDR3 is CASSQEGYGANVLTF. CDR3 sequence (DNA): TGCGCCAGCAGCCAAGAAGGGTACGGGGCCAACGTCCTGACTTTC.

This clonotype was counted between two and nine times. The V call is TRBV28, the J call TRBJ2-7; a weak D match, TRBD2 (6 bases). The V end was cut by 2 bases, the J end by 3 bases, with 17 bases between. Germline assignment: CDR1 MDHEN and CDR2 SYDVKM. This CDR3 has 16 amino acids. This chain's CDR3 is CASSLAGTSQNYEQYF. For the CDR3, the DNA is TGTGCCAGCAGTTTAGCGGGGACCAGCCAGAACTACGAGCAGTACTTC.

This clonotype was recorded once. The rearrangement links TRBV12-3 or TRBV12-4 to TRBJ2-1; D not resolved. Trimming removed 1 base at V and 2 bases at J, with 6 bases between. CDR3 length: 14 amino acids. The CDR3 DNA follows: TGTGCCAGCAGTTTAGGGCGGCCCTACAATGAGCAGTTCTTC. Translation gives CASSLGRPYNEQFF.

The rearrangement joins TRBV27 to TRBJ2-6; D is unresolved. Germline lookup yields CDR1 MNHEY and CDR2 SMNVEV (reference sequence). CDR3 length equals 15 residues. Trimming removed 8 bases from V and 0 bases from J, with 11 bases in between. The CDR3 loop is CASSHSRSGANVLTF. CDR3 nucleotide sequence: TGTGCCAGCTCCCATTCCCGCTCTGGGGCCAACGTCCTGACTTTC.

Note on this clonotype: At one end, the junction sequence differs from germline, possibly due to a read error. The chain links TRBV7-2 to TRBJ2-1, with 11 bases that match TRBD2. CDR3 length: 17 amino acids. Germline CDR1 and CDR2: SGHTA and FQGNSA. The CDR3 region has the DNA TGTGCCGGCAGCTTAGGACCTCTAGCGGGGGGCATCAATGAGCAGTTCTTC. Its translation is CAGSLGPLAGGINEQFF.

The chain couples TRBV20-1 to TRBJ2-3; D is uncertain. This CDR3 spans 16 amino acids. Trimming stripped 1 base from V and 0 bases from J, with 14 bases between. Germline V gene data show CDR1 as DFQATT and CDR2 as SNEGSKA (reference sequence). The CDR3 reads CSARGMRRTSTDTQYF. The CDR3 DNA reads as TGCAGTGCTAGAGGGATGAGGCGTACTAGCACAGATACGCAGTATTTT.

The rearrangement links TRBV3-1 to TRBJ2-5, with 7 nucleotides matching TRBD1. Trimming cost V 4 bases and J 2 bases; bases outside gene matches: 7. Germline V CDR1 and CDR2: LGHDT, YNNKEL (reference sequence). The CDR3 extends over 15 amino acids. CDR3 DNA sequence: TGTGCCAGCAGCCCAGCAAGGGGGCCACAAGAGACCCAGTACTTC. Its protein is CASSPARGPQETQYF.

The table lists this clonotype with a few counts. The chain links TRBV6-6 to TRBJ2-7, with TRBD2 matching over 8 bases. Looked up from germline, CDR1 is MNHNY and CDR2 is SVGAGI (reference sequence). The V segment lost 8 bases and the J segment 2 bases; nucleotides outside the gene matches: 2. This CDR3 spans 12 amino acids. The CDR3 reads CASGLAPYEQYF. The CDR3 nucleotides are TGTGCCAGCGGACTAGCTCCCTACGAGCAGTACTTC.

This rearrangement joins TRBV10-2 to TRBJ2-5; TRBD1 matches at 10 bases. After removal of 8 bases from V and 5 bases from J, the junction contained 5 bases not matched to a gene. The CDR3 is 13 amino acids. CDR1 WSHSY and CDR2 SAAADI come from the germline V gene. CDR3 coding DNA: TGCGCCAGCGTCGGACAGGGGGATGAGACCCAGTACTTC. Translation: CASVGQGDETQYF.

This chain joins TRBV12-3 or TRBV12-4 and TRBJ2-1; 9 positions match TRBD2. Trimming took 2 bases from V and 7 from J; bases not matched to a gene: 9. The length of the CDR3 is 16 residues. CDR3 bases: TGTGCCAGCAGTTTATATTCTGCGGGGGGGCCTAATGAGCAGTTCTTC. As protein: CASSLYSAGGPNEQFF.

The chain uses TRBV11-2 and TRBJ2-2; D gene uncertain. Between the trimmed V and J ends, which lost 5 bases and 1 base, there was a span of 14 bases. The CDR3 covers 16 residues. CDR1 SGHAT and CDR2 FQNNGV come from the germline V gene. The CDR3 here is CASSLLDAGNTGELFF. DNA of the CDR3: TGTGCCAGCAGCCTCTTGGATGCAGGGAACACCGGGGAGCTGTTTTTT.

The table lists this clonotype with a few counts. This chain uses TRBV20-1 with TRBJ2-7, with D tentatively TRBD1 (5 bases). The germline gives CDR1 DFQATT, CDR2 SNEGSKA (reference sequence). CDR3 length: 14 amino acids. V was cut by 0 bases and J by 0 bases, with 9 bases left in between. CDR3 residues: CSARDDSLSYEQYF. DNA for the CDR3: TGCAGTGCTAGAGACGACAGTCTCTCCTACGAGCAGTACTTC.

The chain is built from TRBV29-1 and TRBJ2-2; 14 nucleotides align to TRBD2. The CDR3 loop spans 15 amino acids. The germline V gene has CDR1 SQVTM and CDR2 ANQGSEA. V shed 6 bases and J 5 bases; nucleotides not matched to a gene: 5. For the CDR3, the DNA is TGCAGCGTCGACGGACTAGCGGGAGGAACCGGGGAGCTGTTTTTT. Its translation is CSVDGLAGGTGELFF.

This clonotype was recorded a few times. The chain couples TRBV7-6 to TRBJ2-1, with D perhaps being TRBD1 or TRBD2 (5 bases each). Per germline, CDR1 SGHVS and CDR2 FNYEAQ. Trimming cost V 6 bases and J 5 bases, with 26 bases left between them. The CDR3 has 18 amino acids. Here the CDR3 reads CASRQNGGGIPTDNEQFF. The CDR3 DNA is TGTGCCAGCAGGCAGAACGGTGGGGGTATTCCAACGGACAATGAGCAGTTCTTC.

V is TRBV25-1 and J is TRBJ2-1; D is possibly TRBD2 (6 bases). Germline V gene data show CDR1 as MGHDK and CDR2 as SYGVNS. V was trimmed by 3 bases and J by 12 bases, leaving 21 bases between them. The CDR3 loop spans 15 amino acids. The CDR3 protein is CASSDFGRLTTGQFF. The CDR3, as DNA: TGTGCCAGCAGTGACTTCGGGAGACTAACGACGGGGCAGTTCTTC.

V gene TRBV7-2 combines with J gene TRBJ2-7, with 11 bases fitting TRBD2. The germline CDR1 and CDR2 sequences are SGHTA and FQGNSA. J lost 3 bases, V lost 3 bases, and 4 bases had no gene match. The CDR3 has 15 amino acids. CDR3 nucleotides: TGTGCCAGCAGCTTCAGACTAGCGGGACTCTACGAGCAGTACTTC. Protein product: CASSFRLAGLYEQYF.